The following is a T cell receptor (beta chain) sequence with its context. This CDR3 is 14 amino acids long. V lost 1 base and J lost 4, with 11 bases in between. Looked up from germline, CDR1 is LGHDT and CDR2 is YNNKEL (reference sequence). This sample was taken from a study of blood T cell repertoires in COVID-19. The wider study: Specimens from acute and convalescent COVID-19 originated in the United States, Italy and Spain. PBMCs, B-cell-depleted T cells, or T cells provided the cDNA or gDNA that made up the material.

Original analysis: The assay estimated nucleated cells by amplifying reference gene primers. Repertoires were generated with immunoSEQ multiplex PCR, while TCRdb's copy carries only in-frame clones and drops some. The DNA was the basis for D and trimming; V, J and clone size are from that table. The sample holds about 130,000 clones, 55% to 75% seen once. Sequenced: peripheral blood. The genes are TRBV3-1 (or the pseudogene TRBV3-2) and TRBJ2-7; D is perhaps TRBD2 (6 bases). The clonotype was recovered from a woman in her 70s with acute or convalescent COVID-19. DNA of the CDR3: TGTGCCAGCAGCCAAGGATCAGGGACTTACGAGCAGTACTTC. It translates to CASSQGSGTYEQYF.